This TCR beta chain was identified during a study of T-cell memory formation after mild COVID-19. Study results and caveats: CD4+ clones that contracted lay mainly in CM and EM; CD8+ ones lay in EMRA. Clones that contracted from day 15 to 85 were balanced CD4/CD8, while later expanders leaned CD4+.

A 5'RACE reaction primed in the constant segment made cDNA libraries of TCR alpha and TCR beta, and these carried sample barcodes and UMIs. TCRdb used MiXCR to reprocess the 5' RACE reads, holding one entry per CDR3 protein. The table shows around 420,000 distinct CDR3 sequences, with 24% occurring only once. Trimming pared 3 bases from V and 0 bases from J, leaving 19 bases between. The germline V gene encodes CDR1 DFQATT and CDR2 SNEGSKA (reference sequence). There are 17 residues in the CDR3. A note on this clonotype: Antigen: not known.

The sample taken for sequencing was PBMCs or a T cell subset sorted from them (not recorded which). The chain joins TRBV20-1 to TRBJ2-3; maybe TRBD2 (5 bases). The receptor was isolated from an adult woman who had mild COVID-19 (a few samples of this study predate the infection). Cell type and time point are not known. DNA for the CDR3: TGCAGTGCTAGGCTCGAGGGATTTTGGCCTAGCACAGATACGCAGTATTTT. Protein product: CSARLEGFWPSTDTQYF.